The present entry profiles one TCR beta chain with its context. What it recognizes is unknown. This specimen comes from a study of identical twins. This CDR3 comprises 14 residues. V lost 6 bases, J lost 5 bases, and 10 bases stayed unmatched. Germline assignment: CDR1 SQVTM and CDR2 ANQGSEA. Study-wide findings and caveats: Beta clonotypes that were abundant in cord blood contained fewer insertions, a pattern absent from memory repertoires. Out-of-frame alpha sequences shared between twins exhibited an excess of low generation probability. Conclusions were based on cross-sectional statistical analysis, without following the same donors.

Healthy Caucasians provided all donations. A single record per CDR3 protein comes from TCRdb applying MiXCR to the 5' RACE reads. Found here are about 690,000 distinct CDR3 sequences, over 20% of them singletons; the top ten hold 4% to 5.5%. This sample was shared with a second study, whose subject was T cells expressing NK-cell markers.

The source is a woman under 30 in good health. The chain recombines TRBV29-1 with TRBJ2-3; TRBD1 agrees at 8 bases. Sequencing was done on a sample of PBMCs. CDR3 DNA: TGCAGCGTCCAAAGGACAGGGCTAGGAGATACGCAGTATTTT. Translated: CSVQRTGLGDTQYF.